This T cell receptor beta chain was sequenced during a study of Ad26.COV2.S vaccination and SARS-CoV-2 variants (dated by TCRdb to the early 2020s). For context, the study as a whole: Vaccine-arm donors were drawn from COV1001, a multicentre, randomized, double-blind, placebo-controlled phase I-IIa trial of Ad26.COV2.S in healthy adults. The TCR-sequenced set comprised around 32 samples: approximately 19 Ad26.COV2.S vaccine recipients, 5 placebo recipients and 8 SARS-CoV-2 convalescent individuals. Ad26.COV2.S was given intramuscularly at 5x10^10 or 1x10^11 viral particles, as a single shot or as two shots 56 days apart. Throughout the experiments and outcome assessment, investigators stayed blinded to trial group allocation. TCRbeta repertoire sequencing served as the tool for gauging how specific and how broad the SARS-CoV-2-reactive T cell receptors were following Ad26.COV2.S vaccination. Trial participants were randomized into five groups of five, in which low-dose or high-dose Ad26.COV2.S was given once or twice, or placebo was given on both occasions. Points the paper makes about the study in general: Vaccine and placebo recipients had similar non-spike TCR breadth, a finding consistent with the vaccine containing only spike. Comparing responses between vaccine doses or regimens was not something the study was powered to do. The authors noted that the TCR breadth and depth analyses may have underestimated total T cell responses. Ad26.COV2.S recipients had higher spike-specific TCR breadth than placebo recipients (P = 0.0014). Substantial breadth of spike-specific CD8+ and CD4+ T cell responses was reported after vaccination.

The immunoSEQ Assay was the method used to sequence TCRbeta CDR3 regions. After extraction, genomic DNA underwent amplification by bias-controlled multiplex PCR, followed by high-throughput sequencing. From the authors' description of their analysis: To quantify the absolute abundance of every unique TCRbeta CDR3 region, sequences were collapsed and filtered. Usable DNA was measured by amplifying reference genes present in all nucleated cells, and TCRbeta template counts were normalized to that usable DNA to estimate T cell fraction. Repertoire TCRs were annotated as SARS-CoV-2-specific by exact matching of V gene, CDR3 amino acid sequence and J gene to a known reactive TCR set. MIRA supplied the reference SARS-CoV-2 TCR set, which was filtered for enrichment in COVID-19-positive ImmuneCODE repertoires so that public or cross-reactive TCRs were removed. Using the MIRA antigens, annotated TCRs were further analysed by specific ORF or by position within an ORF. Depth was the summed frequency of annotated unique rearrangements, while breadth was defined as annotated unique rearrangements over total unique productive rearrangements. Group comparisons of TCR breadth used two-sided Wilcoxon rank-sum tests. The clones in this table, taken by TCRdb from immuneACCESS, are in-frame only. Not every clone is retained; where verified, under half of the shortfall comes from an unresolved V gene, and the cause of the rest is unknown. The V and J calls and clone size are taken from that table; D and trimming were inferred from the DNA. The sample table holds 400,000 to 450,000 clones, of which about nine tenths were seen once. The top ten hold less than 5.5% of the sample.

As to this clone: Its antigen is unknown. The record has no base qualities; no much larger clone is one base away.

CDR1 and CDR2, looked up from the germline V gene (reference sequence), are SGHNT and YYREEE. Trimming takes 4 bases off V and 5 bases off J; junction bases not matched to a gene: 3. The CDR3 runs 13 amino acids, cysteine and phenylalanine included. Only the CDR3 part of the read is kept: 39 bases, read in frame from the first base. Taken with the paper, the label for treatment or condition translates to: about 20 received Ad26.COV2.S at low or high dose, single or two shots; about 5 received placebo; per-sample allocation not given. For vaccine and placebo recipients, repertoires were sequenced using samples collected on day 63 after the first injection. In Cohort 1b, roughly 26 adults aged 18-55 years were enrolled at a single site in Boston, USA, between 29 July and 7 August 2020. Ad26.COV2.S consisted of a replication-incompetent adenovirus type 26 vector by which a prefusion-stabilized SARS-CoV-2 spike protein from the original Wuhan strain was expressed.

The chain couples TRBV5-4 to TRBJ2-7; TRBD1 aligns with 10 central bases. The sample consisted of peripheral blood, taken in a trial of Ad26.COV2.S vaccine versus placebo. This clonotype was obtained from a person between 18 and 65 years old who received the Ad26.COV2.S COVID-19 vaccine or a placebo. CDR3 protein: CASSRDRGHEQYF. In nucleotide form, the sequence is TGTGCCAGCAGCCGGGACAGGGGCCACGAGCAGTACTTC.